Below, one TCR beta chain is given with its context. The antigen remains unidentified. J was trimmed by 4 bases and V by 5 bases; bases with no gene match: 13. CDR1 and CDR2 from the germline V gene are SQVTM and ANQGSEA. The CDR3 loop spans 16 amino acids. This entry is derived from a study of CD8+ T cells in alopecia areata. On the study more broadly: The study gave treated patients oral tofacitinib at 5 to 10 mg twice daily. The study, taken as a whole, reports: Elevated clonality characterized lesional scalp relative to normal scalp, particularly in alopecia totalis/universalis. Alphabeta T cells residing in normal skin are also sequenced in scalp samples.

Investigators isolated RNA and reverse transcribed it into cDNA to act as the sequencing template. Only in-frame clones appear in the TCRdb table, and some are missing; sequencing was by immunoSEQ multiplex PCR. The table shows some 180,000 clones, with roughly 65% occurring only once. This TCR was sampled from a human donor with alopecia areata. The sequences come from CD4+ T cells sorted from blood, collected at week 0. The chain recombines TRBV29-1 with TRBJ1-1; 10 bases are shared with TRBD1. CDR3: CSVSGDRGLKGTEAFF. The CDR3 DNA reads TGCAGCGTTTCCGGTGACAGGGGGCTGAAGGGCACTGAAGCTTTCTTT.